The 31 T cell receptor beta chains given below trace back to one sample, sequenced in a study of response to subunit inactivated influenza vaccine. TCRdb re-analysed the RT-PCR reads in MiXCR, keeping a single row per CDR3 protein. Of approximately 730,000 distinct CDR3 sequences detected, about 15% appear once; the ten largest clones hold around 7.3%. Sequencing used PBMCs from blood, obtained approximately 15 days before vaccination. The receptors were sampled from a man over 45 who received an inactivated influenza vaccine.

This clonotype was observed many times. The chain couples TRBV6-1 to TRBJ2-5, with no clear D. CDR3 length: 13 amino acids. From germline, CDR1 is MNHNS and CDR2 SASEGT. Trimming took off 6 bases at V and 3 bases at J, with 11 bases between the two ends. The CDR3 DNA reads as TGTGCCAGCAGCCCTTTAAGGGAAGAGACCCAGTACTTC. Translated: CASSPLREETQYF.

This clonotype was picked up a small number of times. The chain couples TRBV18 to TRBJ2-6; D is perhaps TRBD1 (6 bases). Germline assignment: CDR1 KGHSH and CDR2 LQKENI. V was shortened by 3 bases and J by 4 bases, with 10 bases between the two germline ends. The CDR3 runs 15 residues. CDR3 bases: TGTGCCAGCTCACCCACAGGGCTGGGGGCCAACGTCCTGACTTTC. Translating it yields CASSPTGLGANVLTF.

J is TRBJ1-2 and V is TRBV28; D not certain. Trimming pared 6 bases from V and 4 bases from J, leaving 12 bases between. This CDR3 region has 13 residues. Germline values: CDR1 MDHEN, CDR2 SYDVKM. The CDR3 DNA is TGTGCCAGCAGCTCTCCCCAGACCTATGGCTACACCTTC. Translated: CASSSPQTYGYTF.

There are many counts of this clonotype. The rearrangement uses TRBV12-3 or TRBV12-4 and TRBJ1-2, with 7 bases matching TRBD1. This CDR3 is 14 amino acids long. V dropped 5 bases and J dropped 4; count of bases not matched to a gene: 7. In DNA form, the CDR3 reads TGTGCCAGCAGTCCCGGGACAGATCCCTATGGCTACACCTTC. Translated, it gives CASSPGTDPYGYTF.

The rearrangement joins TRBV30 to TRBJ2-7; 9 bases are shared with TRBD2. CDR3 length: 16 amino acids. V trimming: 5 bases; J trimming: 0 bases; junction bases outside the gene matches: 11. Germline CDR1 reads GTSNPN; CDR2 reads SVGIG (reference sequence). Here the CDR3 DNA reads TGTGCCTGGTCGGGGATAGCGGGAGCCACCTCCTACGAGCAGTACTTC. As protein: CAWSGIAGATSYEQYF.

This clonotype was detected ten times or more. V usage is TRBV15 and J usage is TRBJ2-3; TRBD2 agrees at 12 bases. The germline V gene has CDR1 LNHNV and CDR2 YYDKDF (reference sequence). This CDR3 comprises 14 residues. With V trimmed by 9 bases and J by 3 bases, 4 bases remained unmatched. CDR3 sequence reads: CATKTSGRTDTQYF. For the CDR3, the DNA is TGTGCCACTAAGACTAGCGGGAGAACAGATACGCAGTATTTT.

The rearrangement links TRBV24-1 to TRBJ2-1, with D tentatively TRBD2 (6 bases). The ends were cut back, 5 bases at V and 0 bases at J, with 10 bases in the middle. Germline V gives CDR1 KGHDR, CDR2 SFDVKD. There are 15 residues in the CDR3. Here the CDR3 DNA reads TGTGCCACCAGTGTGGAGGGACCCTCCTACAATGAGCAGTTCTTC. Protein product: CATSVEGPSYNEQFF.

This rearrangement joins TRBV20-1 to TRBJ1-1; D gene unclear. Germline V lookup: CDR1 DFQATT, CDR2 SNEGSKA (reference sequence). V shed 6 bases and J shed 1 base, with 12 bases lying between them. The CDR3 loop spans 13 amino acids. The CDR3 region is CSAFPAANTEAFF. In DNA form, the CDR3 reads TGCAGTGCATTTCCGGCCGCGAACACTGAAGCTTTCTTT.

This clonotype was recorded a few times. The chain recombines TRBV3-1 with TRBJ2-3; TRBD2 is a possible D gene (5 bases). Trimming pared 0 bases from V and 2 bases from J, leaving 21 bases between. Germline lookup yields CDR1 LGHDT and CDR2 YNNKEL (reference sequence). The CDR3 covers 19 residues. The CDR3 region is CASSQDLIRKRKNTDTQYF. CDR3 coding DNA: TGTGCCAGCAGCCAAGATCTTATAAGGAAGCGGAAGAACACAGATACGCAGTATTTT.

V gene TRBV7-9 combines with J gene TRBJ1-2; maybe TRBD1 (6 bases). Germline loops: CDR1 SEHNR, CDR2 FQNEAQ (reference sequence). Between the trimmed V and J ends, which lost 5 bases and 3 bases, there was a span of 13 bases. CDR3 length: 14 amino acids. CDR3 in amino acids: CASSGAGEDYGYTF. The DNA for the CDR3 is TGTGCCAGCAGCGGAGCAGGGGAGGACTATGGCTACACCTTC.

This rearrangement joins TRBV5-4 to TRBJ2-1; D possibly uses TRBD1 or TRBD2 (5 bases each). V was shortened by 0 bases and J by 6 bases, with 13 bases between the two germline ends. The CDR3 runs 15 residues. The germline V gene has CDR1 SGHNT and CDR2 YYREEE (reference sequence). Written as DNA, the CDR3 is TGTGCCAGCAGCTTGGATTCTCAGGGACCCAATGAGCAGTTCTTC. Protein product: CASSLDSQGPNEQFF.

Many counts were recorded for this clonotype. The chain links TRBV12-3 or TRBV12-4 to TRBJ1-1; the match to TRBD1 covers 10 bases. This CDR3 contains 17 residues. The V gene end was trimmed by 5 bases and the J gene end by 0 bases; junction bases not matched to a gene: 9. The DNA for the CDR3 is TGTGCCAGCAGTAAGCAGGGACAGGGGCGGATGAACACTGAAGCTTTCTTT. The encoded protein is CASSKQGQGRMNTEAFF.

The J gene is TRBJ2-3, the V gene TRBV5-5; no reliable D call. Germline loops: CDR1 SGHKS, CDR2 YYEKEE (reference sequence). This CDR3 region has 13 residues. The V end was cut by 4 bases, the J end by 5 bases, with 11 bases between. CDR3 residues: CASSGQAQDTQYF. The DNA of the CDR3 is TGTGCCAGCAGCGGGCAGGCACAAGATACGCAGTATTTT.

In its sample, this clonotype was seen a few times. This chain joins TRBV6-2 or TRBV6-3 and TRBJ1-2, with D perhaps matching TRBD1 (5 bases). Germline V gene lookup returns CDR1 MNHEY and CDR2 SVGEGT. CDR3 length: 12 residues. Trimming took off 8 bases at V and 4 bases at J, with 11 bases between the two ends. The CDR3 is CASRRGTYGYTF. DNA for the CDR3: TGTGCCAGCCGGAGGGGAACCTATGGCTACACCTTC.

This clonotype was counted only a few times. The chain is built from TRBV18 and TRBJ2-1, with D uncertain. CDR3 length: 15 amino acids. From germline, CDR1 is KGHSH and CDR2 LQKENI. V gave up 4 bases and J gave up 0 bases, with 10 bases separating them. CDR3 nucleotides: TGTGCCAGCTCACGAGAACAGAGCTCCTACAATGAGCAGTTCTTC. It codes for CASSREQSSYNEQFF.

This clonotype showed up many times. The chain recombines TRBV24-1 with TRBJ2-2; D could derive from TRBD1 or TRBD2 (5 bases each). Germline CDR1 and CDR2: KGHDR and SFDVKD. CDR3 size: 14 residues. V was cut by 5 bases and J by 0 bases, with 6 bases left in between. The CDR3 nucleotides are TGTGCCACCAGTGTGGGGGCGAACACCGGGGAGCTGTTTTTT. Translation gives CATSVGANTGELFF.

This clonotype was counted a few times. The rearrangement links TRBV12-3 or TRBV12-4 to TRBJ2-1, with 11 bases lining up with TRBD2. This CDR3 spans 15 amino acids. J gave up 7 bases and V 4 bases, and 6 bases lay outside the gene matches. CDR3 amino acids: CASSWGLADENEQFF. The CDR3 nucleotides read TGTGCCAGCAGTTGGGGACTAGCGGATGAAAATGAGCAGTTCTTC.

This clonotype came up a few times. CDR3 nucleotide sequence: TGTGCCAGCAGAGGGTACGCGAATGAGCAGTTCTTC. As protein: CASRGYANEQFF. The chain recombines TRBV6-5 with TRBJ2-1; the D is unclear. With 6 bases removed from V and 7 bases from J, the gap between germline ends came to 10 bases. Germline V gene lookup returns CDR1 MNHEY and CDR2 SVGAGI. This CDR3 comprises 12 residues.

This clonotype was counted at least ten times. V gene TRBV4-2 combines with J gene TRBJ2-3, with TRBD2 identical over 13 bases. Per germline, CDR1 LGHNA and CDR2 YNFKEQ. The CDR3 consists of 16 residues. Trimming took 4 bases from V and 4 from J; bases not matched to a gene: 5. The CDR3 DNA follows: TGTGCCAGCAGCCCCTTACTAGCGGGAGGGCCAGATACGCAGTATTTT. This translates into CASSPLLAGGPDTQYF.

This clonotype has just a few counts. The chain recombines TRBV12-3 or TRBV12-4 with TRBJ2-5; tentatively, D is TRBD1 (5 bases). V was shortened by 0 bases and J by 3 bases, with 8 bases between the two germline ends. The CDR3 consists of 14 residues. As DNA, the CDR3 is TGTGCCAGCAGTTTAGCTGACAGAAAAGAGACCCAGTACTTC. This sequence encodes CASSLADRKETQYF.

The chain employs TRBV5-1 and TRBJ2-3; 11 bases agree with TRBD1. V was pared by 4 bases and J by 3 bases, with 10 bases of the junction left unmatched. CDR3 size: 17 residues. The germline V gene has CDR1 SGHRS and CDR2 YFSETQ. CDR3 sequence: CASSKSPGQGGTDTQYF. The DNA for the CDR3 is TGCGCCAGCAGCAAGTCACCGGGACAGGGGGGGACAGATACGCAGTATTTT.

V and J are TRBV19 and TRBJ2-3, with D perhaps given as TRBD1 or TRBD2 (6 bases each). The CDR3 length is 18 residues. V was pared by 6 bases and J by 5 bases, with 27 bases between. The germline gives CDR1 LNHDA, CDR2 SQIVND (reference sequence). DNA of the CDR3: TGTGCCAGTAGCCGGAGGTGGGGGGCGCGGGTAGATCTAGATACGCAGTATTTT. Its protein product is CASSRRWGARVDLDTQYF.

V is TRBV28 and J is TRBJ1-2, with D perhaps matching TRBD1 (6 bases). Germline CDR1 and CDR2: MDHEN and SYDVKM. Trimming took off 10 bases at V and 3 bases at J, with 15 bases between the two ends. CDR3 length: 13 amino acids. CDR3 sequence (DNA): TGTGCCATCAAAACGGGGACATACTATGGCTACACCTTC. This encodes CAIKTGTYYGYTF.

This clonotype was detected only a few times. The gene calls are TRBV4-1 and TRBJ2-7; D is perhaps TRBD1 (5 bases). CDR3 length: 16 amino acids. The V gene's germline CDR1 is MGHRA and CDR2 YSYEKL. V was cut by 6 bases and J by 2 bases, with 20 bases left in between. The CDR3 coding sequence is TGCGCCAGCAGTCTCAATCCTAAGGGGAACCCCTACGAGCAGTACTTC. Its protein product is CASSLNPKGNPYEQYF.

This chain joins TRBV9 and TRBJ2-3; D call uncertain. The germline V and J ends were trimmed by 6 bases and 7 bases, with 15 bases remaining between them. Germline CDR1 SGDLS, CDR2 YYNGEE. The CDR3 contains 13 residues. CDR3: CASTPPPGNTQYF. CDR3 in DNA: TGTGCCAGCACCCCCCCGCCGGGTAATACGCAGTATTTT.

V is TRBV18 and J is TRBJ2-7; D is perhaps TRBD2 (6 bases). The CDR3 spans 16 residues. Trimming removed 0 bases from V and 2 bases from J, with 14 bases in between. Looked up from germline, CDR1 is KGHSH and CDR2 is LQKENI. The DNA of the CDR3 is TGTGCCAGCTCACCACCTAGCGGAAGTAGGGCCTACGAGCAGTACTTC. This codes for CASSPPSGSRAYEQYF.

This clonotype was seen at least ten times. The CDR3 nucleotides are TGTGCCAGCAGCTTAATCTCAGGGTTGGGGACCCAGTACTTC. Its translation: CASSLISGLGTQYF. The J gene is TRBJ2-5, the V gene TRBV11-2, with D possibly being TRBD1 (5 bases). CDR3 length: 14 residues. Germline loops: CDR1 SGHAT, CDR2 FQNNGV. Trimming pared 2 bases from V and 7 bases from J, leaving 14 bases between.

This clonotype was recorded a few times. DNA for the CDR3: TGTGCCAGCAGCTTAACTAGCGGGATCAACAATGAGCAGTTCTTC. Its protein is CASSLTSGINNEQFF. This chain joins TRBV11-3 and TRBJ2-1, with TRBD2 matching 10 bases. Looked up from germline, CDR1 is SGHNT and CDR2 is YENEEA. This CDR3 spans 15 amino acids. J was trimmed by 5 bases and V by 2 bases; bases with no gene match: 3.

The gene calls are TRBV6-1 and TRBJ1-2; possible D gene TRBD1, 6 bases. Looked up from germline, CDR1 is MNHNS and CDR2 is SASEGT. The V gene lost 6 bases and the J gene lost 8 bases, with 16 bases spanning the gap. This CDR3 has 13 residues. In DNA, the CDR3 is TGTGCCAGCAGGCAACAGGGAGTGGGGGGCTACACCTTC. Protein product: CASRQQGVGGYTF.

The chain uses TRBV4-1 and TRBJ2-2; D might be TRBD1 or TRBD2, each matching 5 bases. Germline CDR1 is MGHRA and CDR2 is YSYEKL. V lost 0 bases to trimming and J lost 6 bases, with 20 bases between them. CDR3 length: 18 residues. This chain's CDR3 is CASSQDPPGTGPPGELFF. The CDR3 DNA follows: TGCGCCAGCAGCCAAGACCCGCCCGGGACCGGGCCTCCCGGGGAGCTGTTTTTT.

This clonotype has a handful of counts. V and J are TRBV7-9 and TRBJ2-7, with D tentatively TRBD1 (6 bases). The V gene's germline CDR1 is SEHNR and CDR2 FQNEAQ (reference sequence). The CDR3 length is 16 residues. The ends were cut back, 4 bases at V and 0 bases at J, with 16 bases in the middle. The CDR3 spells CASSSYTGQSSYEQYF. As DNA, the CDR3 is TGTGCCAGCAGCTCCTACACCGGACAGAGCTCCTACGAGCAGTACTTC.